Below are 20 T cell receptor beta chains sequenced from a single sample in a study of T cells in Graves' hyperthyroidism and ophthalmopathy (dated by TCRdb to the late 2010s). Libraries were made using multiplex PCR. Sequencing used an Illumina HiSeq 2000. The TCR beta CDR3 regions were amplified from RNA transcripts. The first round of RT-PCR for the TCR CDR3 was performed with the HTBI primer set and the Qiagen OneStep RT-PCR kit. Starting from the raw public reads, TCRdb applied fastp trimming at Q25, assembled clones with MiXCR and retained in-frame beta chains. Rows are combined by CDR3 protein, so each entry shows the most common genes and DNA. Here the sample has roughly 240,000 distinct CDR3 sequences; about 24% occur a single time. The ten biggest clones cover around 32% of the sample. The material sequenced was blood. Receptor source: a woman aged 35 to 49 with Graves' ophthalmopathy.

V gene TRBV27 combines with J gene TRBJ1-5; D is unclear. The length of the CDR3 is 15 residues. Germline loops: CDR1 MNHEY, CDR2 SMNVEV (reference sequence). Trimming cost V 3 bases and J 3 bases, with 12 bases left between them. The CDR3: CASSFAREDNQPQHF. CDR3 DNA: TGTGCCAGCAGTTTCGCTAGGGAAGACAATCAGCCCCAGCATTTT.

The rearrangement links TRBV12-3 or TRBV12-4 to TRBJ2-7; no reliable D call. CDR3 length equals 12 residues. Trimming stripped 7 bases from V and 2 bases from J, with 9 bases between. The CDR3 reads CASTVGPYEQYF. DNA for the CDR3: TGTGCCAGCACCGTCGGCCCCTACGAGCAGTACTTC.

Ten or more counts support this clonotype. DNA for the CDR3: TGTGCCAGCAGTTTCAAGAACACCGGGGAGCTGTTTTTT. Translated: CASSFKNTGELFF. This sequence joins TRBV28 and TRBJ2-2; D is ambiguous. The CDR3 is 13 amino acids. With 3 bases removed from V and 1 base from J, the gap between germline ends came to 3 bases. Germline CDR1 is MDHEN and CDR2 is SYDVKM.

There are many counts of this clonotype. The V and J genes are TRBV6-1 and TRBJ2-5, with TRBD1 matching 7 bases. The CDR3 contains 14 residues. V was pared by 8 bases and J by 1 base, with 7 bases of the junction left unmatched. In germline, CDR1 is MNHNS, CDR2 SASEGT. The CDR3 nucleotides read TGTGCCAGCGCTGTAGGGGGCCTCCAAGAGACCCAGTACTTC. Translated: CASAVGGLQETQYF.

This clonotype was detected many times. J is TRBJ1-1 and V is TRBV5-1, with a weak D call TRBD1 (5 bases). The V end was cut by 2 bases, the J end by 6 bases, with 14 bases between. The germline V gene has CDR1 SGHRS and CDR2 YFSETQ. The CDR3 contains 14 residues. CDR3 bases: TGCGCCAGCAGCTTTGGGGGAGGAGAGGCTGAAGCTTTCTTT. Translated: CASSFGGGEAEAFF.

Many counts were recorded for this clonotype. The chain has TRBV9 and TRBJ1-2, with unresolved D. Trimming took 4 bases from V and 5 from J, leaving 12 bases between them. The V gene's germline CDR1 is SGDLS and CDR2 YYNGEE. The CDR3 contains 13 residues. The CDR3 DNA follows: TGTGCCAGCAGCCCCGATCTCGGGTATGGCTACACCTTC. Protein: CASSPDLGYGYTF.

Concerning this clonotype: A read error may produce the germline difference seen at one junction end. CDR3 sequence reads: CASSLPGQNTGELFF. As DNA, the CDR3 is TGTGCCAGCAGTTTACCAGGGCAGAACACCGGTGAGCTGTTTTTT. The genes are TRBV28 and TRBJ2-2, with D perhaps matching TRBD1 (5 bases). The germline CDR1 and CDR2 sequences are MDHEN and SYDVKM. The CDR3 spans 15 residues.

This clonotype was recorded many times. The V and J genes are TRBV5-5 and TRBJ1-5; D unclear. Trimming cost V 0 bases and J 6 bases, with 10 bases left between them. The germline V gene has CDR1 SGHKS and CDR2 YYEKEE (reference sequence). The CDR3 totals 14 residues. The CDR3 DNA reads TGTGCCAGCAGCTTGGAGCCAGGCCTTCAGCCCCAGCATTTT. This encodes CASSLEPGLQPQHF.

This clonotype was recorded at least ten times. V is TRBV28 and J is TRBJ1-1; no definite D call. Looked up from germline, CDR1 is MDHEN and CDR2 is SYDVKM. The CDR3 is made up of 16 amino acids. The V gene lost 4 bases and the J gene lost 5 bases, with 20 bases spanning the gap. DNA of the CDR3: TGTGCCAGCAGTTCCCCCGCGGGTGGGGTCGGTACTGAAGCTTTCTTT. Amino acid sequence: CASSSPAGGVGTEAFF.

CDR3 bases: TGTGCCAGCTCACCACGCATGACAGGACAAGAGACCCAGTACTTC. Translation gives CASSPRMTGQETQYF. The chain uses TRBV18 and TRBJ2-5, with D tentatively TRBD1 (6 bases). The V end was cut by 1 base, the J end by 2 bases, with 11 bases between. Germline assignment: CDR1 KGHSH and CDR2 LQKENI. CDR3 size: 15 residues.

This clonotype was picked up many times. This chain links TRBV5-1 with TRBJ1-5, with 7 bases matching TRBD1. The CDR3 loop spans 15 amino acids. Germline values: CDR1 SGHRS, CDR2 YFSETQ. Trimming took 4 bases from V and 1 from J; bases not matched to a gene: 5. The chain's CDR3 is CASSPWGQSNQPQHF. The CDR3 bases are TGCGCCAGCAGCCCCTGGGGACAGAGCAATCAGCCCCAGCATTTT.

This clonotype was detected ten times or more. The genes are TRBV7-9 and TRBJ2-5; possible D gene TRBD1, 5 bases. V was pared by 3 bases and J by 4 bases, with 9 bases between. The CDR3 covers 13 residues. Germline V gene lookup returns CDR1 SEHNR and CDR2 FQNEAQ (reference sequence). This chain's CDR3 is CASSFGARETQYF. The CDR3, as DNA: TGTGCCAGCAGCTTTGGGGCGCGAGAGACCCAGTACTTC.

The rearrangement links TRBV12-3 or TRBV12-4 to TRBJ2-5, with D possibly matching TRBD1 (5 bases). This CDR3 is 14 amino acids long. Deletions cut 3 bases from V and 5 bases from J, with 13 bases between. CDR3 coding DNA: TGTGCCAGCAGTTTCCCAGGGCTGGGGGAGACCCAGTACTTC. It encodes CASSFPGLGETQYF.

This clonotype was observed many times. The DNA for the CDR3 is TGTGCCAGCAGCTTAGGCAACCGGGAGCAGTACTTC. Protein sequence: CASSLGNREQYF. This chain links TRBV7-8 with TRBJ2-7; no clear D gene. The CDR3 consists of 12 residues. V gave up 1 base and J gave up 7 bases, with 8 bases separating them. Germline values: CDR1 SGHVS, CDR2 FQNEAQ.

This clonotype was detected ten times or more. The rearrangement links TRBV30 to TRBJ2-7, with 7 nucleotides matching TRBD2. The CDR3 length is 13 residues. The germline CDR1 and CDR2 sequences are GTSNPN and SVGIG (reference sequence). J was trimmed by 1 base and V by 5 bases; bases with no gene match: 5. DNA of the CDR3: TGTGCCTGGGGGGAGGGCCTGTCCTACGAGCAGTACTTC. Its protein product is CAWGEGLSYEQYF.

This clonotype was recorded at least ten times. The chain has TRBV6-2 or TRBV6-3 and TRBJ1-2; TRBD1 matches 7 bases. V lost 6 bases to trimming and J lost 5 bases; unmatched junction nucleotides: 9. This CDR3 contains 14 residues. Per germline, CDR1 MNHEY and CDR2 SVGEGT. The CDR3 loop is CASSAPGQRYGYTF. The CDR3 DNA sequence: TGTGCCAGCAGCGCACCGGGACAGCGATATGGCTACACCTTC.

This chain joins TRBV4-1 and TRBJ1-5, with D unclear. Germline V gene lookup returns CDR1 MGHRA and CDR2 YSYEKL. The CDR3 runs 15 residues. V lost 3 bases and J lost 4, with 13 bases in between. The CDR3 protein is CASSQRSEGNQPQHF. CDR3 coding DNA: TGCGCCAGCAGCCAGCGCTCAGAGGGTAATCAGCCCCAGCATTTT.

This clonotype has at least ten counts. The chain employs TRBV5-1 and TRBJ2-5; D gene uncertain. The V gene lost 4 bases and the J gene lost 5 bases, with 9 bases spanning the gap. The germline gives CDR1 SGHRS, CDR2 YFSETQ. The CDR3 spans 12 residues. Here the CDR3 DNA reads TGCGCCAGCAGCGACGTTCGGGAGACCCAGTACTTC. Amino acids: CASSDVRETQYF.

In its sample, this clonotype was seen many times. This chain connects TRBV30 to TRBJ1-1; no clear D. Germline V gene data show CDR1 as GTSNPN and CDR2 as SVGIG (reference sequence). CDR3 length equals 15 residues. Trimming removed 4 bases from V and 1 base from J, with 16 bases in between. The CDR3 DNA reads as TGTGCCTGGACTGGAGCCCTAGTGGGGAACACTGAAGCTTTCTTT. This codes for CAWTGALVGNTEAFF.

This clonotype came up many times. V is TRBV19 and J is TRBJ2-7; tentative D call: TRBD2 (5 bases). This CDR3 contains 14 residues. Trimming left V 8 bases short and J 0 bases short, with 14 bases between. Germline V CDR1 and CDR2: LNHDA, SQIVND (reference sequence). CDR3 DNA: TGTGCCAGTTCCGAGGCGCTAGCCTCCTACGAGCAGTACTTC. This sequence encodes CASSEALASYEQYF.